In its sample, the clone carrying this TCR beta chain was seen many times. The sample is drawn from a study of CD8+CD57+ T cells in acquired aplastic anemia. As for the study in general: An average of roughly 3 ug of DNA was obtained from sorted CD4+ and CD8+ cells.

V shed 3 bases and J shed 0 bases, with 11 bases lying between them. In germline, CDR1 is DFQATT, CDR2 SNEGSKA (reference sequence). This CDR3 is built from 14 residues. CDR3 and TCR beta VDJ profiling relied on genomic DNA as the template. MiXCR was run by TCRdb on the reads, yielding one entry per CDR3 protein. Among about 190,000 distinct CDR3 sequences listed, around half were seen once. Individuals selected for sequencing had exhibited CD8+CD57+ cell expansion on flow cytometry. V usage is TRBV20-1 and J usage is TRBJ1-2; unclear D gene. The sample comprised sorted CD4+, CD8+, or CD8+CD57+ T cells (not recorded which) from PBMCs. The source of this sequence is a human donor with aplastic anemia. The CDR3 here is CSASEGSANYGYTF. For the CDR3, the DNA is TGCAGTGCTAGCGAAGGGTCAGCTAACTATGGCTACACCTTC.